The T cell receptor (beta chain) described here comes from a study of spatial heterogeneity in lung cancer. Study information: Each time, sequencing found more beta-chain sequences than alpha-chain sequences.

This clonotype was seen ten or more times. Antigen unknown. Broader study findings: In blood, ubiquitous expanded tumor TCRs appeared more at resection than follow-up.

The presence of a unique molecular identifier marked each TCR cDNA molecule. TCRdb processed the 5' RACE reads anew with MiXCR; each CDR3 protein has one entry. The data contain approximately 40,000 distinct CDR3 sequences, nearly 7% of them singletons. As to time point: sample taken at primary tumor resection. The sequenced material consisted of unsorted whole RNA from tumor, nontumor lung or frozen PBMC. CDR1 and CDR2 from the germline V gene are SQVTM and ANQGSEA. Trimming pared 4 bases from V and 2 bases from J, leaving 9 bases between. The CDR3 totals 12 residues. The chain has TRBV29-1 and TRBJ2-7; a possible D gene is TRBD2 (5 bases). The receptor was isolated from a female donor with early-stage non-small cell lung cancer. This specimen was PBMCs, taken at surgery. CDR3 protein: CSVGKTTYEQYF. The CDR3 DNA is TGCAGCGTTGGGAAGACTACCTACGAGCAGTACTTC.